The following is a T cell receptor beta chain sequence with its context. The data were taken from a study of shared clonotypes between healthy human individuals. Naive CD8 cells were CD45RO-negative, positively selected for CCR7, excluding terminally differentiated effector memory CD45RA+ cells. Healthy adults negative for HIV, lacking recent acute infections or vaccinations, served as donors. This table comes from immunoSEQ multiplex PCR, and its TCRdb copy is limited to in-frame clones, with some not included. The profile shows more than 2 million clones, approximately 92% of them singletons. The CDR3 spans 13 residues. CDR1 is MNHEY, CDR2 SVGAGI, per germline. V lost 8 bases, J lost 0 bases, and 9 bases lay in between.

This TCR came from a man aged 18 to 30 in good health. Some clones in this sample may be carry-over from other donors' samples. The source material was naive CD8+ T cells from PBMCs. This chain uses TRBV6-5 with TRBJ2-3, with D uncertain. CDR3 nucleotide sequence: TGTGCCAGCGGGATTGTAAGCACAGATACGCAGTATTTT. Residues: CASGIVSTDTQYF.